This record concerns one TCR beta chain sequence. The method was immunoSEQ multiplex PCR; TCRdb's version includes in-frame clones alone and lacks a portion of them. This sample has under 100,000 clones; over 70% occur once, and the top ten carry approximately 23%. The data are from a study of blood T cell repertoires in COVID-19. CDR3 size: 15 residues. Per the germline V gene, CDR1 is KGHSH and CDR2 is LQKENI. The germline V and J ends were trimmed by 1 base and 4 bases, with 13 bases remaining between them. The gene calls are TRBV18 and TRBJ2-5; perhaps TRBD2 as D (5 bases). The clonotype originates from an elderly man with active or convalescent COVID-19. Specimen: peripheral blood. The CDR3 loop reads CASSPLAREPETQYF. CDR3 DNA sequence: TGTGCCAGCTCACCACTGGCCCGGGAACCAGAGACCCAGTACTTC.